These 9 T cell receptor beta chains share one sample of origin, sequenced in a study of technical replicates of blood from a few donors. Sequencing was performed with immunoSEQ multiplex PCR; in TCRdb, only in-frame clones are kept and a portion is missing. Found here are tens of thousands of clones, 90% to 95% of them singletons; the top ten hold 0.41%. Sequencing was carried out using T cells isolated from PBMCs. All receptors come from a human donor in good health.

This sequence joins TRBV6-5 and TRBJ2-7; TRBD1 agrees at 7 bases. CDR1 and CDR2 (germline): MNHEY, SVGAGI. The CDR3 is 14 amino acids. The J segment lost 3 bases and the V segment lost 6 bases, leaving 8 bases of the junction unmatched. The CDR3 reads CASRRPGQLYEQYF. Here the CDR3 DNA reads TGTGCCAGCAGGAGGCCGGGACAGCTCTACGAGCAGTACTTC.

This clone was seen more than once but under ten times. The chain uses TRBV25-1 and TRBJ2-7; 8 bases are a match to TRBD1. CDR3 length: 15 amino acids. V trimming: 4 bases; J trimming: 5 bases; junction bases outside the gene matches: 10. Germline V lookup: CDR1 MGHDK, CDR2 SYGVNS. The CDR3 DNA sequence: TGTGCCAGCAGTGTAACGGGACAGGAGAGGCACGAGCAGTACTTC. Protein sequence: CASSVTGQERHEQYF.

This chain connects TRBV18 to TRBJ2-1; D unclear. This CDR3 region has 15 residues. Germline CDR1 is KGHSH and CDR2 is LQKENI. Trimming pared 3 bases from V and 3 bases from J, leaving 12 bases between. CDR3 DNA sequence: TGTGCCAGCTCACCGCAACGCGATAACTACAATGAGCAGTTCTTC. Its protein is CASSPQRDNYNEQFF.

The rearrangement links TRBV18 to TRBJ2-1, with 13 bases fitting TRBD2. V trimming: 3 bases; J trimming: 3 bases; junction bases outside the gene matches: 11. Germline CDR1 reads KGHSH; CDR2 reads LQKENI. The CDR3 loop spans 19 amino acids. The CDR3 sequence is CASSPGLAGYLGGYNEQFF. Written as DNA, the CDR3 is TGTGCCAGCTCACCGGGACTAGCGGGATATTTGGGCGGCTACAATGAGCAGTTCTTC.

In its sample, this clone was seen once. The gene calls are TRBV30 and TRBJ2-3, with 7 nucleotides matching TRBD1. Trimming removed 1 base from V and 3 bases from J; junction bases left unmatched: 7. Germline-derived CDR1 and CDR2 are GTSNPN and SVGIG (reference sequence). The CDR3 is 15 residues long. CDR3 loop: CAWSEGQGVTDTQYF. CDR3 nucleotides: TGTGCCTGGAGTGAGGGGCAGGGGGTTACAGATACGCAGTATTTT.

This clone was detected only once. This sequence joins TRBV5-4 and TRBJ2-7, with 7 bases aligning to TRBD1. V was clipped by 3 bases and J by 4 bases; unmatched bases: 7. Germline assignment: CDR1 SGHNT and CDR2 YYREEE (reference sequence). The CDR3 runs to 14 residues. The CDR3 spells CASSSGTDGYEQYF. The CDR3 DNA is TGTGCCAGCAGCTCCGGGACAGACGGGTACGAGCAGTACTTC.

The rearrangement uses TRBV15 and TRBJ2-7, with D possibly TRBD1 on 6 matching bases. Trimming removed 4 bases at V and 1 base at J, with 17 bases between. CDR1 and CDR2 (germline): LNHNV, YYDKDF (reference sequence). The length of the CDR3 is 16 residues. The CDR3 DNA follows: TGTGCCACCAGCATCTCGAAACAGGGCGGGTCCTACGAGCAGTACTTC. It translates to CATSISKQGGSYEQYF.

The gene calls are TRBV2 and TRBJ2-3, with D possibly TRBD2 on 6 matching bases. Germline V lookup: CDR1 SNHLY, CDR2 FYNNEI. V gave up 5 bases and J gave up 6 bases, with 21 bases separating them. This CDR3 comprises 16 residues. In DNA, the CDR3 is TGTGCCAGCAGTAAGCCGGAGGGCCGATGGGTCGATACGCAGTATTTT. As protein: CASSKPEGRWVDTQYF. Looking up the rest from reference TRBV2 and TRBJ2-3 gives the full variable domain: EPEVTQTPSHQVTQMGQEVILRCVPISNHLYFYWYRQILGQKVEFLVSFYNNEISEKSEIFDDQFSVERPDGSNFTLKIRSTKLEDSAMYFCASSKPEGRWVDTQYFGPGTRLTVL.

The J gene is TRBJ2-3, the V gene TRBV6-1, with TRBD1 as a possible D gene (6 bases). V shed 6 bases and J shed 2 bases, with 15 bases lying between them. This CDR3 spans 15 amino acids. Per the germline V gene, CDR1 is MNHNS and CDR2 is SASEGT. The CDR3 region has the DNA TGTGCCAGCAGACGGGCTAGGGGGAACACAGATACGCAGTATTTT. The encoded protein is CASRRARGNTDTQYF.